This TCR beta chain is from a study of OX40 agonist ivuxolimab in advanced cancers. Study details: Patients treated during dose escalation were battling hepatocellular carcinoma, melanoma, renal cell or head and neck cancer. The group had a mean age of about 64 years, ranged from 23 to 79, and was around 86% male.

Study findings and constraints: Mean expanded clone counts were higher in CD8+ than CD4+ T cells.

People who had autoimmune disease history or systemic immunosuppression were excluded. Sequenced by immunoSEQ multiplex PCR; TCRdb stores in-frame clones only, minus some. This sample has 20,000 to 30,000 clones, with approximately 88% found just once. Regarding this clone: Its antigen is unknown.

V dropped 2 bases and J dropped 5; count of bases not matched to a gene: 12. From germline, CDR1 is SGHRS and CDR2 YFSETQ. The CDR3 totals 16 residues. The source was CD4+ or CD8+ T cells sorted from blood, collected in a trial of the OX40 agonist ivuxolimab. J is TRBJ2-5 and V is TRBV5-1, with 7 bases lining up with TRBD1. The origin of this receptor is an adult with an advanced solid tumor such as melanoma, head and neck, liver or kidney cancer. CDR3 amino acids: CASSFTTGAGGETQYF. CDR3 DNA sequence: TGCGCCAGCAGCTTCACAACAGGGGCGGGTGGGGAGACCCAGTACTTC.